Described below is a single T cell receptor (beta chain) sequence and its context. The sample originates from a study of regulatory T cells in long-lasting Graves disease. HTBI primers from iRepertoire and Arm-PCR of CDR3 regions yielded the TCR beta libraries. TCRdb passed the multiplex PCR reads through MiXCR, listing each CDR3 protein once. This table holds hundreds of thousands of distinct CDR3 sequences, roughly 15% found once. Germline CDR1 and CDR2: KGHSH and LQKENI. The CDR3 runs 15 residues. Trimming removed 0 bases from V and 2 bases from J, with 7 bases in between. Described time point: newly diagnosed GD, antithyroid drugs for less than 3 months. Scientists built the TCR library using RNA that was extracted from PBMCs. American Thyroid Association guidelines were used to diagnose Graves' disease. This sample was shared with a second study, whose subject was T cells in Graves' hyperthyroidism and ophthalmopathy. From that paper: Stable disease denoted Graves' hyperthyroidism without ophthalmopathy progression within 18 months. TCR CDR3 regions were first amplified by RT-PCR with HTBI primers.

The V gene is TRBV18, the J gene TRBJ2-2; weak D call: TRBD2 (6 bases). The TCR originated in a woman in her thirties with Graves disease. The sequenced sample was peripheral blood mononuclear cells (PBMCs), obtained at new diagnosis, from a patient treated with antithyroid drugs. The CDR3 sequence is CASSPPSGNTGELFF. As DNA, the CDR3 is TGTGCCAGCTCACCACCTAGCGGAAACACCGGGGAGCTGTTTTTT.